The 4 T cell receptor beta chains reported below all come from one sample, sequenced in a study of CD8+CD57+ T cells in acquired aplastic anemia. The use of genomic DNA as template underpinned the TCR beta VDJ and CDR3 profiling. From the reads, TCRdb called clonotypes with MiXCR, one entry per CDR3 protein. The table shows around 250,000 distinct CDR3 sequences, with approximately 82% occurring only once. The patients chosen for sequencing had shown expansion of CD8+CD57+ cells (detected by flow cytometry). The source material was sorted CD4+, CD8+, or CD8+CD57+ T cells (not recorded which) from PBMCs. The receptors stem from a human donor with aplastic anemia.

Details on this clonotype: No conserved phenylalanine or tryptophan ends this CDR3, so it is likely a read error. This chain joins TRBV7-9 and TRBJ1-2; possible D gene TRBD1, 5 bases. CDR1 SEHNR and CDR2 FQNEAQ come from the germline V gene (reference sequence). The CDR3 covers 11 residues. CDR3 in DNA: TGTGCCTGCAGGGTAGCGGAGTGCTACACCACC. It translates to CACRVAECYTT.

With regard to this clonotype: A junction end diverges from the germline sequence, so it may reflect a read error. This chain joins TRBV7-9 and TRBJ2-3; 7 nucleotides line up with TRBD1. CDR3 length: 13 residues. Germline values: CDR1 SEHNR, CDR2 FQNEAQ (reference sequence). Written as DNA, the CDR3 is TGTGCCAGCAGCGAAGGGGGCGCAGAAACGCAGTATTTT. Amino acids: CASSEGGAETQYF.

The chain links TRBV7-2 to TRBJ2-5, with D tentatively TRBD2 (7 bases). This CDR3 spans 13 amino acids. Germline CDR1 and CDR2: SGHTA and FQGNSA. The V end lost 7 bases, the J end lost 3 bases, and 12 bases lay between the germline ends. The CDR3 nucleotides read TGTGCCAGCAAACGGGGGGCGAAAGAGACCCAGTACTTC. It encodes CASKRGAKETQYF.

A note on this clonotype: The limits of the CDR3 on the DNA are not certain, so only TCRdb's listed CDR3 is given. The CDR3 region is CASSYSGLIQYFEYV. The chain has TRBV9 and TRBJ2-7; the table names TRBD2, a call not compared with the DNA. The germline gives CDR1 SGDLS, CDR2 YYNGEE. The CDR3 adds up to 15 amino acids, both ends counted.